The rows below give T cell receptor beta chains drawn from one sample of a study of control samples from healthy donors and cancer patients. The method was immunoSEQ multiplex PCR; TCRdb's version includes in-frame clones alone and lacks a portion of them. The sample has about 55,000 clones, 88% seen once. Material: blood. The receptors were gathered from a man aged 45-60 years in good health. The CDR3 runs from the conserved cysteine through the conserved F or W. Each record gives: V gene, J gene, D gene, clone size, CDR3 DNA, CDR3 protein. D genes are given only for firm matches. Not every row has a clone size; where given, it reads once, few, many or a size class.

TRBV28	TRBJ2-4	TRBD2	.	TGTGCCAGCAGTTTGGGGGTCGGGAGGGCAGAGGGAAACATTCAGTACTTC	CASSLGVGRAEGNIQYF
TRBV7-8	TRBJ1-1	TRBD1	.	TGTGCCAGCAGCCTTTCGACAGGGGAAGCTTTCTTT	CASSLSTGEAFF
TRBV19	TRBJ1-1	.	medium-sized	TGTGCCAGTAGTAGGCAGGCGAGCGAGAACACTGAAGCTTTCTTT	CASSRQASENTEAFF
TRBV29-1	TRBJ2-1	.	.	TGCAGCGCCGTACGGAATGAGCAGTTCTTC	CSAVRNEQFF
TRBV6-6	TRBJ2-7	.	.	TGTGCCAGCTTTGGTGGGACCTACGAGCAGTACTTC	CASFGGTYEQYF
TRBV5-4	TRBJ2-7	.	.	TGTGCCAGCAGCCCCCGGGACACCTCCTACGAGCAGTACTTC	CASSPRDTSYEQYF
TRBV19	TRBJ1-5	TRBD1	.	TGTGCCAGTACTAGGACAGGGGTTAGCTATGACCAGCCCCAGCATTTT	CASTRTGVSYDQPQHF
TRBV7-8	TRBJ1-1	.	.	TGTGCCAGCAGCTTAGCGCAGATGAACACTGAAGCTTTCTTT	CASSLAQMNTEAFF
TRBV18	TRBJ2-5	TRBD1	.	TGTGCCAGCTCATACCTGGGGACAGGCGGGGAGACCCAGTACTTC	CASSYLGTGGETQYF
TRBV5-5	TRBJ2-7	TRBD1	.	TGTGCCAGCAGCCGCGCAACCGGGACAGAATACGAGCAGTACTTC	CASSRATGTEYEQYF
TRBV28	TRBJ1-1	.	few	TGTGCCTCCAAAAACCCGTCCTACGACGGAACTAGGTGGGGAGCTTTCTTT	CASKNPSYDGTRWGAFF
TRBV6-6	TRBJ1-2	TRBD1	.	TGTGCCAGCAGTTACTTACAGGGGGACCTTTACTATGGCTACACCTTC	CASSYLQGDLYYGYTF
TRBV28	TRBJ1-1	TRBD1	.	TGTGCCAGCAGTACTATTATCGCCTCGGACAGGGGGCACACTGAAGCTTTCTTT	CASSTIIASDRGHTEAFF
TRBV28	TRBJ2-5	.	few	TGTGCCAGCAGTACAGGGTCCCCCCAAGAGACCCAGTACTTC	CASSTGSPQETQYF
TRBV27	TRBJ2-3	TRBD2	.	TGTGCCAGCAGTTTAGGGGGGAGACTAGCGGGAGGGCCTCGGTCAGATACGCAGTATTTT	CASSLGGRLAGGPRSDTQYF
TRBV19	TRBJ2-7	TRBD2	.	TGTGCCAGTAGTCCCGGACAAGGGACTAGCTCCTACGAGCAGTACTTC	CASSPGQGTSSYEQYF
TRBV3-1/TRBV3-2	TRBJ2-1	TRBD2	.	TGTGCCAGCAGCCAACTGGGGACTAGCGGGAGACTTGAGCAGTTCTTC	CASSQLGTSGRLEQFF
TRBV9	TRBJ2-5	TRBD2	.	TGTGCCAGCAGCGCTGCCGGGACTAGCGGGAGAGGGGGGCAAGAGACCCAGTACTTC	CASSAAGTSGRGGQETQYF
TRBV7-2	TRBJ1-4	.	.	TGTGCCAGCAGCTTAGCGGGGACAACTAATGAAAAACTGTTTTTT	CASSLAGTTNEKLFF
TRBV5-4	TRBJ2-3	TRBD2	.	TGTGCCAGCAGCTCCGCGACTAGCGGGACTACCCGGGGAACAGATACGCAGTATTTT	CASSSATSGTTRGTDTQYF
TRBV6-2/TRBV6-3	TRBJ2-3	TRBD1	.	TGTGCCAGCAGTACAGGGGTTGGGTTGGACTCCCAGCAGTATTTT	CASSTGVGLDSQQYF
TRBV14	TRBJ2-2	.	.	TGTGCCAGCAGCCAAGTTTCGGCCGGGGAGCTGTTTTTT	CASSQVSAGELFF